This TCR beta chain comes out of a study of early T cells in non-severe SARS-CoV-2 infection. The wider study: Chains were unpaired, as sequencing was done on bulk RNA from unsorted whole blood.

Trimming removed 1 base from V and 4 bases from J; junction bases left unmatched: 8. The CDR3 consists of 17 residues. Germline V CDR1 and CDR2: SGHAT, FQNNGV. A word on this clonotype: The antigen remains undetermined.

Unique molecular identifiers were affixed to single, distinct cDNA molecules. Each CDR3 protein is one row after TCRdb ran MiXCR on the 5' RACE reads. The sample lists about 35,000 distinct CDR3 sequences, under 5.5% seen once, with 7% to 9% in the top ten. Study results and limitations: Private and CD4 specificities were missed by VDJdb matching, skewed to anti-spike CD8.

The TCR originated in an adult who was a healthcare worker with PCR-confirmed SARS-CoV-2 infection or an uninfected control (not recorded which). Sequencing was carried out using whole blood. This chain connects TRBV11-2 to TRBJ2-1; 9 nucleotides agree with TRBD2. The CDR3 protein is CASSLVPSGVVYNEQFF. In DNA, the CDR3 is TGTGCCAGCAGCTTAGTTCCTAGCGGGGTAGTATACAATGAGCAGTTCTTC.